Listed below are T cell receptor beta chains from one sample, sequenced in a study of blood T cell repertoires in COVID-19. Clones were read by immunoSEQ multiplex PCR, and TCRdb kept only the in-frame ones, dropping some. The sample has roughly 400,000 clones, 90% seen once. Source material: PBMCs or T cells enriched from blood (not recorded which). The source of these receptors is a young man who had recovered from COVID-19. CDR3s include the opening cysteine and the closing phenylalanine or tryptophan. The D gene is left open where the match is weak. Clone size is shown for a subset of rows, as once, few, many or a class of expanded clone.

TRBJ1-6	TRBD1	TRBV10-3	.	CAISENRQGRSPLHF	TGTGCCATCAGTGAGAATCGACAGGGGCGTTCACCCCTCCACTTT
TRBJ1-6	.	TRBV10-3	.	CAIRATNSPLHF	TGTGCCATCAGGGCGACAAATTCACCCCTCCACTTT
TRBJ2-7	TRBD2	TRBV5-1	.	CASSPTLRTSGTTREQYF	TGCGCCAGCAGCCCTACACTTAGGACTAGCGGGACTACCCGGGAGCAGTACTTC
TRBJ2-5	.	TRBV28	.	CASSKPGGETQYF	TGTGCCAGCAGTAAGCCAGGAGGAGAGACCCAGTACTTC
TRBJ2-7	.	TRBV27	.	CASSRHRVLGYEQYF	TGTGCCAGCAGCCGGCACAGGGTCTTGGGGTACGAGCAGTACTTC
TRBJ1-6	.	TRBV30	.	CAWIGQNYNSPLHF	TGTGCCTGGATTGGACAGAACTATAATTCACCCCTCCACTTT
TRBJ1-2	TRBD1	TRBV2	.	CASRPGQGGGYTF	TGTGCCAGCAGGCCGGGACAGGGTGGCGGCTACACCTTC
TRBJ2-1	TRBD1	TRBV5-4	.	CASSLTGGYEQFF	TGTGCCAGCAGCCTAACAGGGGGCTATGAGCAGTTCTTC
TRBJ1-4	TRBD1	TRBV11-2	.	CASSWGTATNEKLFF	TGTGCCAGCAGCTGGGGGACAGCAACTAATGAAAAACTGTTTTTT
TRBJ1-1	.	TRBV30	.	CAWGNLKGAAFF	TGTGCCTGGGGAAATCTTAAAGGAGCAGCTTTCTTT
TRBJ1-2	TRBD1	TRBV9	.	CASSVSVGGTGFGYTF	TGTGCCAGCAGCGTAAGTGTAGGCGGGACAGGGTTCGGCTACACCTTC
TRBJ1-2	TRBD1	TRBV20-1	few	CGLQGAKGF	TGCGGGCTACAGGGGGCTAAGGGGTTC
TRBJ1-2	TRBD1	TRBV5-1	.	CASSLGGDRDGYTF	TGCGCCAGCAGCTTGGGGGGTGACAGGGACGGCTACACCTTC
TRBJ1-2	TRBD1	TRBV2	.	CASSTTGSLYGYTF	TGTGCCAGCAGCACGACAGGGAGTCTCTATGGCTACACCTTC
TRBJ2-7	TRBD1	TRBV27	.	CASSFRHRGHEQYF	TGTGCCAGCAGTTTTCGCCACAGGGGGCACGAGCAGTACTTC
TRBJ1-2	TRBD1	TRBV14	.	CASSPYDRANYGYTF	TGTGCCAGCAGCCCCTACGACAGGGCCAACTATGGCTACACCTTC
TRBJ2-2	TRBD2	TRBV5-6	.	CASSFYRTSGGATNGELFF	TGTGCCAGCAGTTTTTACCGGACTAGCGGGGGGGCTACCAACGGGGAGCTGTTTTTT
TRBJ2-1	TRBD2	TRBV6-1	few	CASSEHGGGNNEQFF	TGTGCCAGCAGTGAGCACGGCGGGGGAAACAATGAGCAGTTCTTC
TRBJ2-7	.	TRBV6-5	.	CASSSPTGEQYF	TGTGCCAGCAGCTCCCCTACGGGCGAGCAGTACTTC
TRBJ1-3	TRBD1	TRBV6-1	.	CASSEWDSSGNTIYF	TGTGCCAGCAGTGAATGGGACAGCTCTGGAAACACCATATATTTT
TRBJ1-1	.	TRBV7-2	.	CASSLGETEAFF	TGTGCCAGCAGCTTAGGGGAGACTGAAGCTTTCTTT
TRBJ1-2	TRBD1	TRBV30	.	CAWRYAGTGVYGYTF	TGTGCCTGGAGATACGCCGGGACAGGGGTCTATGGCTACACCTTC
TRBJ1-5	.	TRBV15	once	CATSRDNAEQPQHF	TGTGCCACCAGCAGAGATAATGCAGAACAGCCCCAGCATTTT
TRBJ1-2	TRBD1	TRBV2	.	CASSGTGTESNYGYTF	TGTGCCAGCAGTGGAACCGGGACAGAGTCTAACTATGGCTACACCTTC
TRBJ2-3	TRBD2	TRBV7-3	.	CASSFGGDSDTQYF	TGTGCCAGCAGCTTCGGGGGGGATTCCGATACGCAGTATTTT
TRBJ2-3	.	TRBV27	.	CASSLVLGDTQYF	TGTGCCAGCAGTTTAGTCCTAGGCGATACGCAGTATTTT
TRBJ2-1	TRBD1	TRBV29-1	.	CSVEGTGRNYNEQFF	TGCAGCGTTGAAGGGACAGGGAGAAACTACAATGAGCAGTTCTTC
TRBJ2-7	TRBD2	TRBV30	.	CAWRAGGPYEQYF	TGTGCCTGGAGGGCGGGAGGGCCCTACGAGCAGTACTTC
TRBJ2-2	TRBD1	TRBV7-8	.	CASRHQGVGELFF	TGTGCCAGCAGGCATCAGGGGGTCGGGGAGCTGTTTTTT
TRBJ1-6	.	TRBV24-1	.	CATSDPVTPPNSPLHF	TGTGCCACCAGTGATCCCGTGACACCCCCTAATTCACCCCTCCACTTT
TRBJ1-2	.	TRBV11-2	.	CASSFRHSWLGVLFYGYTF	TGTGCCAGCAGCTTCCGTCACTCGTGGTTAGGGGTATTGTTCTATGGCTACACCTTC
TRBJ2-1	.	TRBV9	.	CASSVGWSSYNEQFF	TGTGCCAGCAGCGTAGGTTGGAGCTCCTACAATGAGCAGTTCTTC
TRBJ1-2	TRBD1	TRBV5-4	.	CASSSRDRGGYTF	TGTGCCAGCAGCTCCCGGGACAGGGGTGGCTACACCTTC
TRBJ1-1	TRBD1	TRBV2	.	CASSLQGQRNTEAFF	TGTGCCAGCAGTCTCCAGGGACAGAGAAACACTGAAGCTTTCTTT
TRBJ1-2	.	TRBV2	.	CASSAGINYGYTF	TGTGCCAGCAGTGCGGGAATTAACTATGGCTACACCTTC
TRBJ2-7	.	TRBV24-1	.	CATSDARQTYEQYF	TGTGCCACCAGTGATGCACGACAGACCTACGAGCAGTACTTC
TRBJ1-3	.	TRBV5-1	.	CASSLAIQGNSGNTIYF	TGCGCCAGCAGCTTGGCAATACAGGGTAACTCTGGAAACACCATATATTTT
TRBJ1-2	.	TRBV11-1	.	CASSPLLWTGYGYTF	TGTGCCAGCAGCCCCCTTCTTTGGACGGGATATGGCTACACCTTC
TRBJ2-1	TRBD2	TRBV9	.	CASSVGPSGTYNEQFF	TGTGCCAGCAGCGTAGGTCCTAGCGGGACCTACAATGAGCAGTTCTTC